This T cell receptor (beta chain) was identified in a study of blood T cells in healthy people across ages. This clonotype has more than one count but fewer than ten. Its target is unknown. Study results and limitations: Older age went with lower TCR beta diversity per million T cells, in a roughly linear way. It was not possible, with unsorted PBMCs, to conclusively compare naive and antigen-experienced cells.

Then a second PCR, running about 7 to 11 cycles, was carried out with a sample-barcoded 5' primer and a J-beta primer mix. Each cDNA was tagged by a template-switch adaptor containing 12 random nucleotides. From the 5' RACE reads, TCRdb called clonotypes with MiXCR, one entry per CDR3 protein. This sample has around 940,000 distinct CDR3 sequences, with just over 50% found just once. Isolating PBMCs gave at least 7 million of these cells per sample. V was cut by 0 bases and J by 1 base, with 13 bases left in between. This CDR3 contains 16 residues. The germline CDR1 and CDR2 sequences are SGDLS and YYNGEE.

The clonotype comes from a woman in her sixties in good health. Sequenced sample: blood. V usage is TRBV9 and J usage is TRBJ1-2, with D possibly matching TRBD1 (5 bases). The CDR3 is CASSVEAGNYNYGYTF. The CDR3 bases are TGTGCCAGCAGCGTAGAAGCAGGGAATTATAACTATGGCTACACCTTC. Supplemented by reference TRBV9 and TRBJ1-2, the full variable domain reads DSGVTQTPKHLITATGQRVTLRCSPRSGDLSVYWYQQSLDQGLQFLIQYYNGEERAKGNILERFSAQQFPDLHSELNLSSLELGDSALYFCASSVEAGNYNYGYTFGSGTRLTVV.